This T cell receptor beta chain is from a study of blood T cell repertoires in COVID-19. Libraries were prepared by immunoSEQ multiplex PCR; TCRdb keeps only in-frame clonotypes and omits some of them. The data hold about 160,000 clones, with 65% to 90% observed a single time. Sequenced sample: peripheral blood. The TCR comes from a man in his 70s with acute or convalescent COVID-19.

CDR3 amino acids: CASTTGYTEAFF. CDR3 bases: TGTGCCAGCACTACAGGGTACACTGAAGCTTTCTTT. This chain connects TRBV25-1 to TRBJ1-1; D possibly corresponds to TRBD1 (6 bases). The germline gives CDR1 MGHDK, CDR2 SYGVNS. The CDR3 sequence is 12 residues long. Deletions cut 7 bases from V and 3 bases from J, with 9 bases between.